The 4 T cell receptor beta chains in this list originate from one sample, sequenced in a study of TIL therapy for anti-PD-1-resistant metastatic lung cancer. Sequencing used immunoSEQ v3. The protocol was immunoSEQ multiplex PCR, while the TCRdb copy is restricted to in-frame clones and leaves out a portion. Seen here are around 33,000 clones, 70% to 80% observed once, and the top ten hold 2.5% to 3%. Time point noted: pre-treatment sample, taken before nivolumab and TIL therapy. This material consisted of blood, taken at baseline. The receptors were sampled from a woman aged 25-80 years with non-small cell lung cancer.

V is TRBV5-1 and J is TRBJ2-3, with 7 bases fitting TRBD2. The CDR3 is 17 amino acids. Germline CDR1 SGHRS, CDR2 YFSETQ. J lost 1 base, V lost 0 bases, and 8 bases had no gene match. The CDR3 spells CASSLEPAGTRTDTQYF. DNA for the CDR3: TGCGCCAGCAGCTTGGAACCAGCGGGGACTCGCACAGATACGCAGTATTTT. Full variable domain (rest looked up from reference TRBV5-1 and TRBJ2-3): KAGVTQTPRYLIKTRGQQVTLSCSPISGHRSVSWYQQTPGQGLQFLFEYFSETQRNKGNFPGRFSGRQFSNSRSEMNVSTLELGDSALYLCASSLEPAGTRTDTQYFGPGTRLTVL.

The chain joins TRBV4-1 to TRBJ2-3; D could derive from TRBD1 or TRBD2 (5 bases each). The CDR3 is made up of 14 amino acids. V was trimmed by 8 bases and J by 5 bases, leaving 17 bases between them. Germline assignment: CDR1 MGHRA and CDR2 YSYEKL. DNA of the CDR3: TGCGCCAGCGAAGACAGAGGGAATAAAGATACGCAGTATTTT. This gives the protein CASEDRGNKDTQYF.

This chain uses TRBV6-7 with TRBJ1-5, with a weak D call TRBD1 (5 bases). TRBV6-7 is sorted into the ORF group, with uncertain function. V was clipped by 0 bases and J by 0 bases, with 12 bases between them. CDR3 length equals 17 residues. CDR3 in amino acids: CASSYSYRQISNQPQHF. The CDR3 region has the DNA TGTGCCAGCAGTTACTCCTATCGACAGATTAGCAATCAGCCCCAGCATTTT.

This sequence joins TRBV12-5 and TRBJ1-1; D is undetermined. The V gene's germline CDR1 is LGHNT and CDR2 FRNRAP. This CDR3 comprises 12 residues. V was shortened by 2 bases and J by 8 bases, with 9 bases between the two germline ends. The CDR3 DNA reads TGTGCTAGTGGTTTGTTATATGCCGAAGCTTTCTTT. Translation gives CASGLLYAEAFF.